This TCR beta chain was sequenced during a study of blood T cell repertoires in COVID-19. The V end lost 1 base, the J end lost 4 bases, and 12 bases lay between the germline ends. The CDR3 has 14 amino acids. Germline V gene sequence: CDR1 SGHKS, CDR2 YYEKEE (reference sequence). This clone showed up just a few times. This table comes from immunoSEQ multiplex PCR, and its TCRdb copy is limited to in-frame clones, with some not included. The sample contains 260,000 or so clones, roughly 79% of which appear only once. The sequenced material came from peripheral blood. The receptor was isolated from an elderly woman with COVID-19, enrolled during active disease. The gene calls are TRBV5-5 and TRBJ2-7, with a weak D call TRBD2 (6 bases). This CDR3 is CASSLRRAGYEQYF. The CDR3 DNA reads as TGTGCCAGCAGCTTGCGCAGGGCGGGGTACGAGCAGTACTTC.